The 10 T cell receptor beta chains in this list originate from one sample, sequenced in a study of OX40 agonist ivuxolimab in advanced cancers. Measured with immunoSEQ multiplex PCR; TCRdb has only the in-frame clones, and not every one. In the table there are 45,000 to 50,000 clones, approximately 89% of which are singletons. The sequencing here drew on CD4+ or CD8+ T cells sorted from blood, taken in a trial of the OX40 agonist ivuxolimab. The origin of the receptors is an adult with an advanced solid tumor such as melanoma, head and neck, liver or kidney cancer.

This clone was counted between two and nine times. This chain connects TRBV25-1 to TRBJ2-1, with 12 bases matching TRBD2. Germline CDR1 reads MGHDK; CDR2 reads SYGVNS. Trimming took 3 bases from V and 13 from J; bases not matched to a gene: 7. CDR3 length: 14 amino acids. The CDR3 DNA sequence: TGTGCCAGCAGTGAGGGACTAGCGGGCGGTCCCCAGTTCTTC. This codes for CASSEGLAGGPQFF.

This chain connects TRBV27 to TRBJ1-5; D not resolved. Germline V gene data show CDR1 as MNHEY and CDR2 as SMNVEV (reference sequence). V lost 6 bases and J 0 bases, leaving 12 bases between the germline ends. This CDR3 has 15 amino acids. The CDR3: CASSLGRYSNQPQHF. The CDR3 DNA sequence: TGTGCCAGCAGCTTAGGACGGTATAGCAATCAGCCCCAGCATTTT.

The chain combines TRBV5-1 with TRBJ2-3; 7 bases are shared with TRBD1. Germline V CDR1 and CDR2: SGHRS, YFSETQ. V lost 8 bases to trimming and J lost 5 bases; unmatched junction nucleotides: 8. This CDR3 is built from 13 residues. This CDR3 reads CASLQGPEDTQYF. For the CDR3, the DNA is TGCGCCAGTTTACAGGGGCCCGAAGATACGCAGTATTTT.

The gene calls are TRBV19 and TRBJ1-2, with D perhaps TRBD1 (5 bases). CDR3 length: 17 amino acids. Trimming shortened V by 3 bases and J by 8 bases, and 25 bases separated the two germline ends. Germline lookup yields CDR1 LNHDA and CDR2 SQIVND (reference sequence). CDR3 sequence reads: CASSMLLGTAFLRGYTF. The CDR3 nucleotides read TGTGCCAGTAGTATGTTGCTCGGGACGGCCTTCTTACGGGGCTACACCTTC.

V gene TRBV6-6 combines with J gene TRBJ1-6; D is uncertain. Germline CDR1 reads MNHNY; CDR2 reads SVGAGI (reference sequence). The CDR3 covers 15 residues. The V gene lost 4 bases and the J gene lost 14 bases, with 21 bases spanning the gap. The CDR3 DNA reads TGTGCCAGCAGTTTCGGATTACGGACCCTTTGGGCCCTCCACTTT. Translated: CASSFGLRTLWALHF.

Note on this clone: Because it lacks the conserved phenylalanine or tryptophan at the end, this CDR3 is likely a read error. This chain connects TRBV28 to TRBJ2-7; 7 nucleotides line up with TRBD2. Trimming took 3 bases from V and 3 from J; bases not matched to a gene: 8. The CDR3 length is 15 residues. Germline assignment: CDR1 MDHEN and CDR2 SYDVKM. The CDR3 loop is CASSFRGLADYEQYL. As DNA, the CDR3 is TGTGCCAGCAGTTTCCGCGGGCTAGCGGACTACGAGCAGTACCTC.

This clone was seen only once. The chain joins TRBV7-2 to TRBJ2-1; TRBD2 matches at 13 bases. The CDR3 extends over 15 amino acids. Trimming at V came to 4 bases and at J to 8 bases, leaving 5 bases not matched to a gene. CDR1 and CDR2 from the germline V gene are SGHTA and FQGNSA. The CDR3 here is CASSWGLAGIYEQFF. The DNA for the CDR3 is TGTGCCAGCAGCTGGGGACTAGCGGGAATCTATGAGCAGTTCTTC.

This clone was seen a single time. This rearrangement joins TRBV7-9 to TRBJ2-1; 9 nucleotides line up with TRBD1. J was trimmed by 9 bases and V by 5 bases; bases with no gene match: 8. Germline V gene lookup returns CDR1 SEHNR and CDR2 FQNEAQ (reference sequence). The CDR3 covers 14 residues. CDR3 amino acids: CASSARDRAAEQFF. For the CDR3, the DNA is TGTGCCAGCAGCGCCCGGGACAGGGCGGCTGAGCAGTTCTTC.

Sample share makes this clone medium-sized. The chain combines TRBV5-4 with TRBJ1-6; 8 positions agree with TRBD1. CDR1 and CDR2 from the germline V gene are SGHNT and YYREEE (reference sequence). Germline trimming cut 4 bases from V and 10 bases from J; bases unmatched to any gene: 10. The CDR3 runs to 15 residues. The CDR3 reads CASSPDPGQESPLHF. CDR3 nucleotides: TGTGCCAGCAGCCCTGATCCGGGACAGGAGTCACCCCTCCACTTT.

This clone was detected only once. This chain joins TRBV28 and TRBJ1-5; TRBD1 might be the D (6 bases). The germline V and J ends were trimmed by 5 bases and 3 bases, with 14 bases remaining between them. The CDR3 contains 15 residues. Germline CDR1 reads MDHEN; CDR2 reads SYDVKM. In DNA form, the CDR3 reads TGTGCCAGCAGTGGACAGAAAGAGGTCAATCAGCCCCAGCATTTT. Translating it yields CASSGQKEVNQPQHF.